Shown below are 12 T cell receptor beta chains from a single sample sequenced in a study of human T cells and chemical hapten exposure. Using its own MiXCR run on the RACE reads, TCRdb lists one record per CDR3 protein. The table has around 360,000 distinct CDR3 sequences, about 6% seen once. Time point defined: patch test 2, 6 weeks after DPC sensitization. Treatment noted: therapeutic diphenylcyclopropenone sensitization with weekly scalp DPC. Material: whole blood, obtained in connection with sensitization to the hapten diphenylcyclopropenone (DPC). These receptor sequences come from a woman aged 18-30 years with alopecia areata. Some clones in this sample may be carry-over from other donors' samples.

This clonotype was seen at least ten times. This chain uses TRBV6-2 or TRBV6-3 with TRBJ2-1; D possibly corresponds to TRBD2 (6 bases). The V and J ends lost 0 bases and 12 bases respectively, with 9 bases between them. The CDR3 extends over 12 amino acids. Germline CDR1 is MNHEY and CDR2 is SVGEGT. The CDR3 sequence is CASSYSEGWQFF. As DNA, the CDR3 is TGTGCCAGCAGTTACTCGGAGGGTTGGCAGTTCTTC.

Ten or more counts support this clonotype. The rearrangement uses TRBV19 and TRBJ1-2, with 7 bases identical to TRBD1. V lost 7 bases and J lost 2; bases outside the gene matches: 4. The CDR3 loop spans 13 amino acids. Looked up from germline, CDR1 is LNHDA and CDR2 is SQIVND (reference sequence). In DNA form, the CDR3 reads TGTGCCAGTAAGGGACAGACCAACTATGGCTACACCTTC. Translated, it gives CASKGQTNYGYTF.

This clonotype was counted many times. The chain is built from TRBV20-1 and TRBJ1-1, with D possibly TRBD1 on 5 matching bases. V gave up 2 bases and J gave up 12 bases, with 16 bases separating them. CDR3 length: 12 residues. Germline CDR1 DFQATT, CDR2 SNEGSKA (reference sequence). CDR3 sequence: CSARSEWQGTFF. The CDR3 DNA sequence: TGCAGTGCTAGAAGTGAGTGGCAGGGCACTTTCTTT.

The V and J genes are TRBV4-1 and TRBJ2-7, with 8 bases fitting TRBD1. V shed 0 bases and J 6 bases; nucleotides not matched to a gene: 10. This CDR3 comprises 16 residues. Germline V gene sequence: CDR1 MGHRA, CDR2 YSYEKL. The CDR3 here is CASSQDWTGTGIEQYF. The DNA for the CDR3 is TGCGCCAGCAGCCAAGATTGGACAGGGACGGGCATCGAGCAGTACTTC.

There are a few counts of this clonotype. The chain has TRBV28 and TRBJ2-3; D ambiguous. The germline gives CDR1 MDHEN, CDR2 SYDVKM. The CDR3 has 15 residues. Trimming cost V 3 bases and J 4 bases, with 14 bases left between them. CDR3 DNA: TGTGCCAGCAGTTTCCCGGGCCGTGGGTCAGATACGCAGTATTTT. It is translated as CASSFPGRGSDTQYF.

This clonotype was detected only a few times. The rearrangement links TRBV11-3 to TRBJ1-1, with D uncertain. The CDR3 consists of 17 residues. V lost 8 bases, J lost 0 bases, and 22 bases lay in between. Germline V gene data show CDR1 as SGHNT and CDR2 as YENEEA. Here the CDR3 DNA reads TGTGCCAGCTTAACCTTAGACGAACTCTTCATGAACACTGAAGCTTTCTTT. It codes for CASLTLDELFMNTEAFF.

At least ten counts were recorded for this clonotype. The chain joins TRBV27 to TRBJ1-6, with no clear D. Germline V lookup: CDR1 MNHEY, CDR2 SMNVEV (reference sequence). V dropped 6 bases and J dropped 3 bases, with 12 bases sitting between them. The CDR3 is 15 residues long. The CDR3 coding sequence is TGTGCCAGCAGAGAGCCGGACTACTATAATTCACCCCTCCACTTT. This codes for CASREPDYYNSPLHF.

This clonotype was observed at least ten times. The rearrangement links TRBV24-1 to TRBJ2-1, with a possible D match to TRBD2 (7 bases). The germline gives CDR1 KGHDR, CDR2 SFDVKD. This CDR3 is built from 16 residues. Between the trimmed V and J ends, which lost 3 bases and 6 bases, there was a span of 17 bases. This CDR3 is CATSDPLGGGGNEQFF. The CDR3 DNA follows: TGTGCCACCAGTGATCCCCTCGGGGGAGGGGGCAATGAGCAGTTCTTC.

Only a few counts were recorded for this clonotype. The CDR3 reads CASTLQGSRKGFF. The CDR3 coding sequence is TGTGCCAGCACCCTACAGGGTTCGCGGAAAGGTTTCTTT. The chain employs TRBV28 and TRBJ1-1; D might be TRBD1 (6 bases). There are 13 residues in the CDR3. The V gene's germline CDR1 is MDHEN and CDR2 SYDVKM. Trimming removed 7 bases from V and 13 bases from J, with 22 bases in between.

This clonotype appeared many times. This sequence joins TRBV15 and TRBJ1-1; no clear D gene. The length of the CDR3 is 15 residues. V was pared by 4 bases and J by 2 bases, with 14 bases between. Per the germline V gene, CDR1 is LNHNV and CDR2 is YYDKDF (reference sequence). The CDR3, as DNA: TGTGCCACCAGCACTAAAAGGCGGGGAAACACTGAAGCTTTCTTT. Protein sequence: CATSTKRRGNTEAFF.

The V gene is TRBV6-2 or TRBV6-3, the J gene TRBJ1-1; D not resolved. CDR1 MNHEY and CDR2 SVGEGT come from the germline V gene. Trimming shortened V by 7 bases and J by 6 bases, and 6 bases separated the two germline ends. The CDR3 totals 10 residues. The CDR3: CASKGPEAFF. The CDR3 DNA sequence: TGTGCCAGCAAGGGCCCTGAAGCTTTCTTT.

A few counts support this clonotype. The CDR3 loop is CASSLGGSNRPNEQFF. The DNA for the CDR3 is TGTGCCAGCAGCTTAGGAGGGTCGAACAGGCCCAATGAGCAGTTCTTC. V usage is TRBV7-9 and J usage is TRBJ2-1; D is perhaps TRBD1 or TRBD2 (5 bases each). V was pared by 1 base and J by 6 bases, with 16 bases between. This CDR3 has 16 amino acids. Germline CDR1 is SEHNR and CDR2 is FQNEAQ (reference sequence). Full variable domain (outside the CDR3, taken from reference TRBV7-9 and TRBJ2-1): DTGVSQNPRHKITKRGQNVTFRCDPISEHNRLYWYRQTLGQGPEFLTYFQNEAQLEKSRLLSDRFSAERPKGSFSTLEIQRTEQGDSAMYLCASSLGGSNRPNEQFFGPGTRLTVL.